This T cell receptor (beta chain) was obtained from a study of vaccination and CD4 T cells after COVID-19. About the study: Each participant underwent a two-dose regimen of either the BNT162b2 or the mRNA-1273 vaccine. Median time from COVID diagnosis to post-COVID sampling was over 95 days (35 to 161). Study-wide findings and caveats: Convalescent patients' median share of reactive clones seen only post-vaccination was about 86%.

The Oncomine TCR Beta short-read assay generated sequence data from the DNA of cultured CD4+ T cells. MiXCR, run by TCRdb on the PCR reads, gives a single entry per CDR3 protein. Here the sample spans around 16,000 distinct CDR3 sequences, roughly half being singletons. J was trimmed by 7 bases and V by 6 bases; bases with no gene match: 6. Germline assignment: CDR1 LNHDA and CDR2 SQIVND (reference sequence). The CDR3 sequence is 14 residues long. Treatment: approximately nine-day PBMC culture with coronavirus spike peptide pools or control peptides (ViraFEST assay). Culture conditions combined around 2 million PBMCs per well with 10 IU/ml IL-2 and about 10 ug/ml peptide pools. In the case of this clonotype: The antigen is undetermined.

This sample comprised CD4+ T cells from blood, cultured in vitro, obtained before SARS-CoV-2 vaccination. This TCR was sampled from a human donor who had recovered from COVID-19. This chain links TRBV19 with TRBJ2-2; TRBD1 agrees at 9 bases. CDR3 DNA sequence: TGTGCCAGTAGGTCGACAGGGGGAGGCGGGGAGCTGTTTTTT. Protein: CASRSTGGGGELFF.